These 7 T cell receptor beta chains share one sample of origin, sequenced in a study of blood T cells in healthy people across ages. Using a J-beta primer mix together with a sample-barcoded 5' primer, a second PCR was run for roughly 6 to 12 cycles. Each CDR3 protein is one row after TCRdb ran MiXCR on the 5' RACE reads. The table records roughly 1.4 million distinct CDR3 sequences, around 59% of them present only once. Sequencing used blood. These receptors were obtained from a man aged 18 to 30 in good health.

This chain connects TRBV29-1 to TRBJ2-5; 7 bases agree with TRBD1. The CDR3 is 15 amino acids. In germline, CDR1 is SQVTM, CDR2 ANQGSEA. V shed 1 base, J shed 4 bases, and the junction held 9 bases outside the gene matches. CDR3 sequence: CSVEGPRGSVETQYF. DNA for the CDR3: TGCAGCGTTGAAGGTCCCAGGGGGTCCGTAGAGACCCAGTACTTC.

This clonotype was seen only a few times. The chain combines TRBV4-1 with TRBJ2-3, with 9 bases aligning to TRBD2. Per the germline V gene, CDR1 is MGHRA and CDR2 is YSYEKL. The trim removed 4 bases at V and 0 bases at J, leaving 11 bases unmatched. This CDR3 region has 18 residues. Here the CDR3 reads CASSPMDRLAVSTDTQYF. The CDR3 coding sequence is TGCGCCAGCAGCCCAATGGATCGACTAGCGGTGAGCACAGATACGCAGTATTTT.

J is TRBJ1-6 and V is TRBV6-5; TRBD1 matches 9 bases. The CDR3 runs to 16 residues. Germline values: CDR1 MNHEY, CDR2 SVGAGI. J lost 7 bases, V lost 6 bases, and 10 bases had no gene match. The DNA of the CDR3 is TGTGCCAGCAGCCTCGCAGGGGACAGGGTGAATTCACCCCTCCACTTT. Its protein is CASSLAGDRVNSPLHF.

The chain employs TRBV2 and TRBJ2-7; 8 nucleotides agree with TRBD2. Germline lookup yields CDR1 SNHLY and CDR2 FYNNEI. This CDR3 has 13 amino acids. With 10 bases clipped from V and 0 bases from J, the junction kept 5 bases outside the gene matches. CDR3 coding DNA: TGTGCCACCACACTAGCGGACTCCTACGAGCAGTACTTC. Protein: CATTLADSYEQYF.

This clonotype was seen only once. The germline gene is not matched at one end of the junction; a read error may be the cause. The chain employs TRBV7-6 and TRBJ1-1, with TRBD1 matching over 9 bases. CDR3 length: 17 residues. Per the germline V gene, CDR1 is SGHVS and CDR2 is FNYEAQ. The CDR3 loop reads CARSSLDRGAGNTEAFF. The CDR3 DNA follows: TGTGCCAGAAGCTCCCTGGACAGGGGCGCCGGGAACACTGAAGCTTTCTTT.

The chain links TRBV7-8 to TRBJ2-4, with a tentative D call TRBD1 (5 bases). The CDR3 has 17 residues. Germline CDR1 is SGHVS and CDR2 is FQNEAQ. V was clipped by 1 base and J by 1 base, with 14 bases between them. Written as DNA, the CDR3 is TGTGCCAGCAGCTTAGTTGGGGCCAACGGTGCCAAAAACATTCAGTACTTC. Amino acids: CASSLVGANGAKNIQYF.

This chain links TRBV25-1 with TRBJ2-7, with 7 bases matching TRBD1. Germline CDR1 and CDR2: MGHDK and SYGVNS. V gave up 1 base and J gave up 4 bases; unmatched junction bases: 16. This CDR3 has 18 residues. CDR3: CASSELSLRGGDGYEQYF. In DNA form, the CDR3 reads TGTGCCAGCAGTGAATTGAGTCTAAGAGGGGGCGACGGGTACGAGCAGTACTTC.